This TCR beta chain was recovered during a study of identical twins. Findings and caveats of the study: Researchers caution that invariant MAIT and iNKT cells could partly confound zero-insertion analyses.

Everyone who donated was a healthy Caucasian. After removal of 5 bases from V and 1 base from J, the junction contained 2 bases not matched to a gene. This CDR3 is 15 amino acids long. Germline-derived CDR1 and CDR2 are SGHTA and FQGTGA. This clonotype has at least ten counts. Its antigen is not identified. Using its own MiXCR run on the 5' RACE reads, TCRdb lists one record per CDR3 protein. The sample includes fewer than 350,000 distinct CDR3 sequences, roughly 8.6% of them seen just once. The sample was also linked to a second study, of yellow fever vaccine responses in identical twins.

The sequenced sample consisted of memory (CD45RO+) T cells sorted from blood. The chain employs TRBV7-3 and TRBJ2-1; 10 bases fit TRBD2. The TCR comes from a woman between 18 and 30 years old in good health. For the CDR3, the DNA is TGTGCCAGCAGCACTAGCGGGACTTCCTACAATGAGCAGTTCTTC. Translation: CASSTSGTSYNEQFF.